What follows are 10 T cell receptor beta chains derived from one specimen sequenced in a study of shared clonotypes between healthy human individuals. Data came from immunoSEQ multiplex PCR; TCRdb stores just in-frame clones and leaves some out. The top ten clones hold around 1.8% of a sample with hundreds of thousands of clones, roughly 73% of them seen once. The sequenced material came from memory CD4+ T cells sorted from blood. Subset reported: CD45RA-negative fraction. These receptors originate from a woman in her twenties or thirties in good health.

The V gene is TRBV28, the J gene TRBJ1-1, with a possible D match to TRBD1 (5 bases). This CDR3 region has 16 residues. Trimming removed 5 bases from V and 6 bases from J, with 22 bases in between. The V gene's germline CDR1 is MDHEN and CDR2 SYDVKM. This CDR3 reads CASSAETGGPGAEAFF. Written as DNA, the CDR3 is TGTGCCAGCAGTGCCGAGACCGGGGGTCCCGGCGCTGAAGCTTTCTTT.

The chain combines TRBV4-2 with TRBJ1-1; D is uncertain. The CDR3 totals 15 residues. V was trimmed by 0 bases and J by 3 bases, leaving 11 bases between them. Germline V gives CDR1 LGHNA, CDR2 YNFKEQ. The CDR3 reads CASSQDPGWDTEAFF. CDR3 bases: TGTGCCAGCAGCCAAGACCCGGGCTGGGACACTGAAGCTTTCTTT.

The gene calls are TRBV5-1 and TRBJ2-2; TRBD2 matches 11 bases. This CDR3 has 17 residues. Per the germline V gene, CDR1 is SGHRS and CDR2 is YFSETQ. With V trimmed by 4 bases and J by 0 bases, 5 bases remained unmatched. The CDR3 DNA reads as TGCGCCAGCAGCGGGACTAGCGGAATCGCGAACACCGGGGAGCTGTTTTTT. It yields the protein CASSGTSGIANTGELFF.

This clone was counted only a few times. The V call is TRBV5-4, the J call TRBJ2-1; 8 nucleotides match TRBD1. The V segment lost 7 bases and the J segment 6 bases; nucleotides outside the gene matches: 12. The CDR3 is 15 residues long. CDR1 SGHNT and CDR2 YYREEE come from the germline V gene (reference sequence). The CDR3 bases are TGTGCCAGCTCCGGAATGGACAGGGTTCGCAATGAGCAGTTCTTC. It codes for CASSGMDRVRNEQFF.

The CDR3 DNA follows: TGTGCCAGCGACCTGGGGGGGCGCGGCTACACCTTC. Its translation is CASDLGGRGYTF. J is TRBJ1-2 and V is TRBV28; tentatively, D is TRBD1 (6 bases). CDR1 is MDHEN, CDR2 SYDVKM, per germline. The germline V and J ends were trimmed by 8 bases and 8 bases, with 15 bases remaining between them. There are 12 residues in the CDR3.

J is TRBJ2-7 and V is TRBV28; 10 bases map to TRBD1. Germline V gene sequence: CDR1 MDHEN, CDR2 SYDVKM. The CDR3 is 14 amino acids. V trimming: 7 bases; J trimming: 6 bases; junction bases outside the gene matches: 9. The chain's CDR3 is CASNFDRGLGEQYF. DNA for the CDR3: TGTGCCAGCAACTTCGACAGGGGGCTCGGCGAGCAGTACTTC.

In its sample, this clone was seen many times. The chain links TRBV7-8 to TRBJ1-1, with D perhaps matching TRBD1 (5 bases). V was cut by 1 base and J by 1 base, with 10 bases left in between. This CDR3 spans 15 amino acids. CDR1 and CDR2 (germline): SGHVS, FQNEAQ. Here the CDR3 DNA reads TGTGCCAGCAGCTTAGGCCTGACAGAGAACACTGAAGCTTTCTTT. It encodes CASSLGLTENTEAFF. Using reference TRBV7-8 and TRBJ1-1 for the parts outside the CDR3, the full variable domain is GAGVSQSPRYKVAKRGQDVALRCDPISGHVSLFWYQQALGQGPEFLTYFQNEAQLDKSGLPSDRFFAERPEGSVSTLKIQRTQQEDSAVYLCASSLGLTENTEAFFGQGTRLTVV.

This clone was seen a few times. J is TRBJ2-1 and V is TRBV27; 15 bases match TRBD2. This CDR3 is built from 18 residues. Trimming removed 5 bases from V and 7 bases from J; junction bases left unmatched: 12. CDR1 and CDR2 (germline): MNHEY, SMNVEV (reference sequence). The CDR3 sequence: CASSKGLAGGPRGNEQFF. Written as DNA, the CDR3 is TGTGCCAGCAGTAAGGGACTAGCGGGAGGCCCTAGGGGGAATGAGCAGTTCTTC.

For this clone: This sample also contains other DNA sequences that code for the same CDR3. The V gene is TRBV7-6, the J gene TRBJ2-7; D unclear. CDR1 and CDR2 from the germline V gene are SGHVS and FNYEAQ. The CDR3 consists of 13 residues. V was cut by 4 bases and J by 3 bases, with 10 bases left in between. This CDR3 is CASSSGPNYEQYF. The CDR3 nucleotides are TGTGCCAGCAGCTCCGGACCGAACTACGAGCAGTACTTC.

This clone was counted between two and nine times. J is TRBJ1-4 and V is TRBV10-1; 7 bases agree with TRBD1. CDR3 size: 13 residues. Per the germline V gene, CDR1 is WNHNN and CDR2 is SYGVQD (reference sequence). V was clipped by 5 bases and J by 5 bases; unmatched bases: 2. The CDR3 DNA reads TGCGCCAGCAGTCGGGACAGAAATGAAAAACTGTTTTTT. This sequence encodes CASSRDRNEKLFF.